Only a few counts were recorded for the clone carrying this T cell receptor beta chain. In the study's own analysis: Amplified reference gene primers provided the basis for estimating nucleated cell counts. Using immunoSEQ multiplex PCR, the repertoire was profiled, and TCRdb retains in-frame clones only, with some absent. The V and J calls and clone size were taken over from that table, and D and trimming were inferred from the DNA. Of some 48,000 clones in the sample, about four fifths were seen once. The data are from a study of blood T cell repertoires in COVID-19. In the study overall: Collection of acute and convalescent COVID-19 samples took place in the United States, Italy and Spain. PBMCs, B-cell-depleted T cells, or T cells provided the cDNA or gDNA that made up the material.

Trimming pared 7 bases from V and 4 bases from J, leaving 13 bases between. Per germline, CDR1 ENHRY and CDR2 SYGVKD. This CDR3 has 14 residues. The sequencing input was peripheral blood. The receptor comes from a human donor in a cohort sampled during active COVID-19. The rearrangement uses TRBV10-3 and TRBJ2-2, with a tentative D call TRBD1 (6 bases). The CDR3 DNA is TGTGCCATCAACCGACAGGCTGGCACCGGGGAGCTGTTTTTT. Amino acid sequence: CAINRQAGTGELFF.